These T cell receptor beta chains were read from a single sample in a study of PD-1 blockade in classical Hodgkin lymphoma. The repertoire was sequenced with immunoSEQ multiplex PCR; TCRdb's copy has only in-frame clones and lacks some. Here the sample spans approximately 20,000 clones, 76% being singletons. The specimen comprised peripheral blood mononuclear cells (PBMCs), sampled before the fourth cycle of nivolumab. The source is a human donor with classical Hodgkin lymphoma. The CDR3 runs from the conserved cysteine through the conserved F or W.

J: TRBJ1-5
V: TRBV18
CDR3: CASSPQGGNQPQHF

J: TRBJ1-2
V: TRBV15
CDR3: CATSRDIGWQGYTF

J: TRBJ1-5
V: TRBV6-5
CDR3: CASILDTTQPQHF

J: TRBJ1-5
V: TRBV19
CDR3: CASSSRSPGGDYSNQPQHF

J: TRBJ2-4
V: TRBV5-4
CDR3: CASSQGGGPLNIQYF

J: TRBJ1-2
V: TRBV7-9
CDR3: CASSFSHGYTF

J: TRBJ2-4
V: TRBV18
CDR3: CASSPLREPGLGNIQYF

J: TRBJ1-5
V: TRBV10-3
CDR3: CAISESTGQPQHF

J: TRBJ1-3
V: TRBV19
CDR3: CASSILGNTIYF

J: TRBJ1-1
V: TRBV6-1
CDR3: CASTRQAPPEGFF

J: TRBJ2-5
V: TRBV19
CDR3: CASSMDGFLTQYF

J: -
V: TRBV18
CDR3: CASSPGVEQYF

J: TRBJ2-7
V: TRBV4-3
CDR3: CASSQAERPYEQYF

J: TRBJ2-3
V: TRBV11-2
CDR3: CASSRTGEMQYF

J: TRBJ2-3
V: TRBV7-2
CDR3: CASSYVAGGRTDTQYF

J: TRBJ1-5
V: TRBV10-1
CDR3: CASPGLGGGKPQHF